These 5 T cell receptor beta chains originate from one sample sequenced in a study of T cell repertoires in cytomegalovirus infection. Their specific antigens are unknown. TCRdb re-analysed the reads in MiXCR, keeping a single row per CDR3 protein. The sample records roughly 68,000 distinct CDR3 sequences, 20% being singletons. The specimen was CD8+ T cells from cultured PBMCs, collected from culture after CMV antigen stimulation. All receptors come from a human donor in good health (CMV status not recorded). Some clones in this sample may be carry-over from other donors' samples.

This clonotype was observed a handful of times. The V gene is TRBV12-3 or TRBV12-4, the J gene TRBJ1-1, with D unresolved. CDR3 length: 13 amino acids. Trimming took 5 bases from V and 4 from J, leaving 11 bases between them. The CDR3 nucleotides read TGTGCCAGCAGTGTCGGACCGAGCACTGAAGCTTTCTTT. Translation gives CASSVGPSTEAFF.

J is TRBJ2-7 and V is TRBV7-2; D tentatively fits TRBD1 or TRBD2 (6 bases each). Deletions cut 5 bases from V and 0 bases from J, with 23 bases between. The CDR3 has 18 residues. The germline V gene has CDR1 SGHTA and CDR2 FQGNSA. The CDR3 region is CASSQRGAVQPSSYEQYF. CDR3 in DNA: TGTGCCAGCAGCCAGAGGGGGGCGGTACAGCCGAGCTCCTACGAGCAGTACTTC. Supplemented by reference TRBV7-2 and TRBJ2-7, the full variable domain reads GAGVSQSPSNKVTEKGKDVELRCDPISGHTALYWYRQSLGQGLEFLIYFQGNSAPDKSGLPSDRFSAERTGGSVSTLTIQRTQQEDSAVYLCASSQRGAVQPSSYEQYFGPGTRLTVT.

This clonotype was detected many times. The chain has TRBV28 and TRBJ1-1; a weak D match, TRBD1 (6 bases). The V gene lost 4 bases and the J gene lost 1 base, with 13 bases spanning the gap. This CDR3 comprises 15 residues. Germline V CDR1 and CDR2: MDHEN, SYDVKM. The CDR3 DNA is TGTGCCAGCAGTTCTTTGACAGGTCGGAACACTGAAGCTTTCTTT. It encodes CASSSLTGRNTEAFF.

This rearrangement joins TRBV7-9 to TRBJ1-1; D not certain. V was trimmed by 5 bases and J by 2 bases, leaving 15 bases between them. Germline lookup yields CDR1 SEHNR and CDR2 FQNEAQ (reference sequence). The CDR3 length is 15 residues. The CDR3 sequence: CASSTQTMPNTEAFF. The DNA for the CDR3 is TGTGCCAGCAGCACCCAGACGATGCCTAACACTGAAGCTTTCTTT.

The CDR3 nucleotides are TGTGCCAGCAGTCTCTCCGGGGGCCACGAGCAGTACTTC. Its translation is CASSLSGGHEQYF. The rearrangement uses TRBV12-3 or TRBV12-4 and TRBJ2-7; D is possibly TRBD1 or TRBD2 (6 bases each). V gave up 5 bases and J gave up 5 bases, with 13 bases separating them. This CDR3 contains 13 residues.